The 27 T cell receptor beta chains listed next were all sequenced from one sample in a study of CD8 T cells in Susac syndrome. RNA in amounts of roughly 0.5 to 1 ug was reverse transcribed with random hexamers. From the immunoSEQ multiplex PCR reads, TCRdb called clonotypes with MiXCR, one entry per CDR3 protein. This table has over 120,000 distinct CDR3 sequences, more than 85% appearing once. Sequenced sample: CD4+ T cells from PBMCs. These receptors came from a human donor with Susac syndrome.

The rearrangement uses TRBV5-1 and TRBJ2-7, with no clear D. Germline CDR1 SGHRS, CDR2 YFSETQ. The CDR3 consists of 11 residues. Between the trimmed V and J ends, which lost 7 bases and 2 bases, there was a span of 7 bases. The CDR3 here is CASPPTYEQYF. DNA of the CDR3: TGCGCCAGCCCCCCAACCTACGAGCAGTACTTC.

This chain uses TRBV30 with TRBJ2-3, with TRBD1 matching 8 bases. Germline CDR1 GTSNPN, CDR2 SVGIG (reference sequence). This CDR3 is 14 amino acids long. The V gene end was trimmed by 4 bases and the J gene end by 2 bases; junction bases not matched to a gene: 5. CDR3 sequence (DNA): TGTGCCTGGACGACAGGGGCTACCACAGATACGCAGTATTTT. Translating gives CAWTTGATTDTQYF.

The chain joins TRBV30 to TRBJ1-5; perhaps TRBD1 as D (5 bases). This CDR3 comprises 16 residues. Germline CDR1 reads GTSNPN; CDR2 reads SVGIG (reference sequence). V dropped 6 bases and J dropped 2 bases, with 20 bases sitting between them. In nucleotides, the CDR3 is TGTGCCTGCCGTCCCGGCGGGGGATGGGGCAATCAGCCCCAGCATTTT. This translates into CACRPGGGWGNQPQHF.

The chain has TRBV3-1 and TRBJ2-7, with a tentative D call TRBD1 (6 bases). Germline-derived CDR1 and CDR2 are LGHDT and YNNKEL (reference sequence). The CDR3 runs 14 residues. Trimming removed 2 bases at V and 1 base at J, with 9 bases between. This CDR3 reads CASSQLQGSYEQYF. In DNA, the CDR3 is TGTGCCAGCAGCCAATTACAGGGTTCCTACGAGCAGTACTTC.

The chain links TRBV9 to TRBJ2-2; TRBD2 aligns across 8 bases. V dropped 2 bases and J dropped 4; count of bases not matched to a gene: 4. Germline CDR1 is SGDLS and CDR2 is YYNGEE. This CDR3 spans 15 amino acids. This CDR3 is CASSVLAGTTGELFF. CDR3 coding DNA: TGTGCCAGCAGCGTTTTAGCGGGAACCACCGGGGAGCTGTTTTTT.

The V and J genes are TRBV20-1 and TRBJ2-3, with 7 bases fitting TRBD2. Germline V gene lookup returns CDR1 DFQATT and CDR2 SNEGSKA (reference sequence). The CDR3 totals 17 residues. Trimming cost V 0 bases and J 2 bases; bases outside gene matches: 11. CDR3 coding DNA: TGCAGTGCTAGAGATATAAGCGGGACCCCCTTCACAGATACGCAGTATTTT. It translates to CSARDISGTPFTDTQYF.

The V gene is TRBV30, the J gene TRBJ1-1; D unresolved. The CDR3 sequence is 13 residues long. V was cut by 2 bases and J by 5 bases, with 12 bases left in between. The germline V gene encodes CDR1 GTSNPN and CDR2 SVGIG (reference sequence). The CDR3 DNA reads TGTGCCTGGAGTCGGGTGCCTAGGACTGAAGCTTTCTTT. Amino acids: CAWSRVPRTEAFF.

CDR3 region: CSARDPSGGASTEAFF. Here the CDR3 DNA reads TGCAGTGCTAGAGACCCATCGGGGGGGGCGAGCACTGAAGCTTTCTTT. V gene TRBV20-1 combines with J gene TRBJ1-1, with D perhaps TRBD1 (6 bases). Per germline, CDR1 DFQATT and CDR2 SNEGSKA (reference sequence). This CDR3 comprises 16 residues. With 0 bases removed from V and 4 bases from J, the gap between germline ends came to 18 bases.

This clonotype was counted between two and nine times. The rearrangement links TRBV12-3 or TRBV12-4 to TRBJ2-5; D is unresolved. V lost 6 bases, J lost 1 base, and 6 bases lay in between. The CDR3 length is 12 residues. The CDR3 is CASSPGQETQYF. In DNA, the CDR3 is TGTGCCAGCAGCCCGGGCCAAGAGACCCAGTACTTC.

This clonotype has only one observation. V usage is TRBV6-6 and J usage is TRBJ2-1; 9 bases line up with TRBD2. The CDR3 is 16 amino acids. V shed 3 bases and J 6 bases; nucleotides not matched to a gene: 9. Germline CDR1 reads MNHNY; CDR2 reads SVGAGI (reference sequence). Written as DNA, the CDR3 is TGTGCCAGCAGTTATGGTAGCGGGAGTCTGGGCAATGAGCAGTTCTTC. Its protein is CASSYGSGSLGNEQFF.

This chain's CDR3 is CASSQEGQNSGANVLTF. For the CDR3, the DNA is TGCGCCAGCAGCCAAGAGGGACAAAACTCTGGGGCCAACGTCCTGACTTTC. The chain joins TRBV4-3 to TRBJ2-6; the D gene is possibly TRBD1 (6 bases). Germline V gene sequence: CDR1 LGHNA, CDR2 YSLEER. The CDR3 is 17 residues long. Trimming removed 0 bases at V and 0 bases at J, with 9 bases between.

V and J are TRBV15 and TRBJ1-5; D gene unclear. Trimming pared 1 base from V and 4 bases from J, leaving 2 bases between. Germline V gives CDR1 LNHNV, CDR2 YYDKDF (reference sequence). The CDR3 totals 12 residues. The CDR3, as DNA: TGTGCCACCAGCAGAGCGAATCAGCCCCAGCATTTT. The encoded protein is CATSRANQPQHF.

V usage is TRBV28 and J usage is TRBJ1-5; TRBD1 agrees at 8 bases. Per the germline V gene, CDR1 is MDHEN and CDR2 is SYDVKM. V lost 6 bases, J lost 5 bases, and 6 bases stayed unmatched. This CDR3 spans 14 amino acids. CDR3 amino acids: CASSDQGADQPQHF. The CDR3 nucleotides are TGTGCCAGCAGCGATCAGGGGGCGGATCAGCCCCAGCATTTT.

The rearrangement joins TRBV5-4 to TRBJ2-7; D call uncertain. The V gene's germline CDR1 is SGHNT and CDR2 YYREEE (reference sequence). The CDR3 totals 14 residues. Deletions cut 4 bases from V and 0 bases from J, with 11 bases between. CDR3 bases: TGTGCCAGCAGCACGGTACGAAACTCCTACGAGCAGTACTTC. This gives the protein CASSTVRNSYEQYF.

As DNA, the CDR3 is TGTGCCAGTAGCTGGACAAACCTCTACGAGCAGTACTTC. Encoded protein: CASSWTNLYEQYF. This chain links TRBV19 with TRBJ2-7; TRBD1 is a possible D gene (5 bases). CDR3 length: 13 amino acids. Germline loops: CDR1 LNHDA, CDR2 SQIVND (reference sequence). The V gene lost 6 bases and the J gene lost 3 bases, with 12 bases spanning the gap.

The CDR3 loop is CASGTGTRDDTQYF. CDR3 nucleotides: TGTGCCAGCGGGACCGGGACAAGGGATGATACGCAGTATTTT. V gene TRBV4-2 combines with J gene TRBJ2-3; perhaps TRBD1 as D (6 bases). This CDR3 is 14 amino acids long. Between the trimmed V and J ends, which lost 8 bases and 6 bases, there was a span of 18 bases. Germline lookup yields CDR1 LGHNA and CDR2 YNFKEQ.

The chain carries TRBV4-2 and TRBJ1-1, with D possibly being TRBD1 (6 bases). The CDR3 has 15 amino acids. Germline V gives CDR1 LGHNA, CDR2 YNFKEQ. V lost 4 bases and J 6 bases, leaving 18 bases between the germline ends. The DNA for the CDR3 is TGTGCCAGCAGCCCACAGCCGGACAGAAAGCCTGAAGCTTTCTTT. This gives the protein CASSPQPDRKPEAFF.

This clonotype was detected only a few times. This chain connects TRBV19 to TRBJ1-1, with D tentatively TRBD1 (5 bases). The CDR3 is 13 residues long. Germline V lookup: CDR1 LNHDA, CDR2 SQIVND (reference sequence). Trimming took off 5 bases at V and 8 bases at J, with 15 bases between the two ends. The DNA of the CDR3 is TGTGCCAGTAGTTTACAGGTGCGCGGGGAAGCTTTCTTT. Residues: CASSLQVRGEAFF. The full variable domain, its missing parts supplied by reference TRBV19 and TRBJ1-1, is DGGITQSPKYLFRKEGQNVTLSCEQNLNHDAMYWYRQDPGQGLRLIYYSQIVNDFQKGDIAEGYSVSREKKESFPLTVTSAQKNPTAFYLCASSLQVRGEAFFGQGTRLTVV.

The chain has TRBV7-9 and TRBJ2-7, with TRBD2 matching 8 bases. Germline CDR1 reads SEHNR; CDR2 reads FQNEAQ (reference sequence). The CDR3 covers 15 residues. V trimming: 5 bases; J trimming: 4 bases; junction bases outside the gene matches: 10. CDR3 nucleotide sequence: TGTGCCAGCAGCCCTGGCGGGGGGCTAGGGTACGAGCAGTACTTC. Its protein product is CASSPGGGLGYEQYF.

The chain combines TRBV5-1 with TRBJ2-3, with 8 bases aligning to TRBD2. V was clipped by 0 bases and J by 1 base; unmatched bases: 4. The V gene's germline CDR1 is SGHRS and CDR2 YFSETQ. This CDR3 spans 16 amino acids. The CDR3 DNA follows: TGCGCCAGCAGCTTGGAGGCGGGGGGTCGCACAGATACGCAGTATTTT. Translating it yields CASSLEAGGRTDTQYF.

The chain has TRBV5-1 and TRBJ1-5, with D possibly being TRBD1 (5 bases). The CDR3 extends over 14 amino acids. Trimming cost V 0 bases and J 6 bases, with 10 bases left between them. Germline V lookup: CDR1 SGHRS, CDR2 YFSETQ. The CDR3 nucleotides read TGCGCCAGCAGCTTGGATGGGGCTCCTCAGCCCCAGCATTTT. Encoded protein: CASSLDGAPQPQHF.

The V call is TRBV12-3 or TRBV12-4, the J call TRBJ2-2; tentative D call: TRBD1 (6 bases). The ends were cut back, 5 bases at V and 4 bases at J, with 14 bases in the middle. CDR3 length: 15 amino acids. The CDR3 sequence is CASSPVHRVTGELFF. CDR3 DNA: TGTGCCAGCAGTCCGGTACACAGGGTCACCGGGGAGCTGTTTTTT.

The rearrangement uses TRBV4-1 and TRBJ1-2; the match to TRBD1 covers 10 bases. The CDR3 has 16 residues. CDR1 MGHRA and CDR2 YSYEKL come from the germline V gene. Germline trimming cut 2 bases from V and 8 bases from J; bases unmatched to any gene: 11. The CDR3 protein is CASSQFPRQGARGYTF. CDR3 in DNA: TGCGCCAGCAGCCAATTCCCCCGACAGGGGGCTCGAGGCTACACCTTC.

The V and J genes are TRBV30 and TRBJ2-5, with TRBD2 matching over 12 bases. Germline CDR1 is GTSNPN and CDR2 is SVGIG (reference sequence). With V trimmed by 1 base and J by 5 bases, 8 bases remained unmatched. The CDR3 has 16 residues. The CDR3 is CAWSATSGGIRETQYF. The DNA of the CDR3 is TGTGCCTGGAGTGCCACTAGCGGGGGGATCCGGGAGACCCAGTACTTC.

The chain is built from TRBV30 and TRBJ1-5; TRBD1 agrees at 12 bases. Germline values: CDR1 GTSNPN, CDR2 SVGIG (reference sequence). This CDR3 contains 16 residues. The ends lost 3 bases at V and 6 bases at J; junction bases unmatched: 9. For the CDR3, the DNA is TGTGCCTGGAGAGCCCCCGGGACAGGGGGCGGTCAGCCCCAGCATTTT. Translation: CAWRAPGTGGGQPQHF.

The chain combines TRBV28 with TRBJ2-1; 7 nucleotides match TRBD1. The ends lost 5 bases at V and 10 bases at J; junction bases unmatched: 8. CDR3 length equals 13 residues. Germline V gene data show CDR1 as MDHEN and CDR2 as SYDVKM. The CDR3 DNA reads as TGTGCCAGCAGTCGGACAGGCGGGTGGGAGCAGTTCTTC. Translation: CASSRTGGWEQFF.

In this sample, this clonotype turned up once. The chain recombines TRBV7-9 with TRBJ2-4, with TRBD1 identical over 9 bases. The ends lost 5 bases at V and 5 bases at J; junction bases unmatched: 7. The CDR3 runs to 15 residues. The V gene's germline CDR1 is SEHNR and CDR2 FQNEAQ (reference sequence). CDR3 DNA sequence: TGTGCCAGCAGCCACGACAGGGGGATGGAAAACATTCAGTACTTC. Protein: CASSHDRGMENIQYF.